A selection of T cell receptor beta chains follows, all from one sample in a study of cytomegalovirus exposure and HLA in healthy donors. Sequencing was performed with immunoSEQ multiplex PCR; in TCRdb, only in-frame clones are kept and a portion is missing. The data contain 150,000 to 180,000 clones, more than 75% of them singletons. Sequencing was done on a sample of PBMCs. These receptors came from a woman aged 40 to 49 in good health and CMV-seropositive. Both conserved end residues are part of each CDR3. Fields, in order: J gene, clone size, CDR3 length, V gene, D gene, CDR3 DNA, CDR3 protein. A D gene is named only where the DNA matches it firmly. Some rows mark clone size as missing; the rest say once, few, many or name a class of expanded clone.

j_call: TRBJ2-1; clone_size: -; cdr3_length: 11; v_call: TRBV20-1; d_call: -; cdr3_nt: TGCAGTGCTTACAGGGATAATGAGCAGTTCTTC; cdr3_aa: CSAYRDNEQFF
j_call: TRBJ1-2; clone_size: -; cdr3_length: 13; v_call: TRBV28; d_call: TRBD1; cdr3_nt: TGTGCCAGCAGACTCAGGGGGAACTATGGCTACACCTTC; cdr3_aa: CASRLRGNYGYTF
j_call: TRBJ1-5; clone_size: -; cdr3_length: 13; v_call: TRBV27; d_call: -; cdr3_nt: TGTGCCAGCAGTTACCGGGAGGGTCAGCCCCAGCATTTT; cdr3_aa: CASSYREGQPQHF
j_call: TRBJ2-7; clone_size: once; cdr3_length: 11; v_call: TRBV5-4; d_call: -; cdr3_nt: TGTGCCAGCAGCCGGGTAAACGAGCAGTACTTC; cdr3_aa: CASSRVNEQYF
j_call: TRBJ2-7; clone_size: once; cdr3_length: 15; v_call: TRBV10-3; d_call: TRBD1; cdr3_nt: TGTGCCATCAGTGAGTCGACAGGGATTTACTACGAGCAGTACTTC; cdr3_aa: CAISESTGIYYEQYF
j_call: TRBJ2-2; clone_size: -; cdr3_length: 13; v_call: TRBV19; d_call: -; cdr3_nt: TGTGCCAGTTCTCTACTGAACACCGGGGAGCTGTTTTTT; cdr3_aa: CASSLLNTGELFF
j_call: TRBJ2-7; clone_size: -; cdr3_length: 14; v_call: TRBV6-6; d_call: -; cdr3_nt: TGTGCCAGCAGTCCCCTCCCCACTAGTTCCGAGCAGTACTTC; cdr3_aa: CASSPLPTSSEQYF
j_call: TRBJ1-1; clone_size: -; cdr3_length: 14; v_call: TRBV28; d_call: TRBD1; cdr3_nt: TGTGCCAGCACCTTCAGGGGGTTTTATGGTGAAGCTTTCTTT; cdr3_aa: CASTFRGFYGEAFF
j_call: TRBJ2-7; clone_size: -; cdr3_length: 12; v_call: TRBV6-1; d_call: -; cdr3_nt: TGTGCCAGCAGTCGTCAGGGTTACGAGCAGTACTTC; cdr3_aa: CASSRQGYEQYF
j_call: TRBJ1-2; clone_size: -; cdr3_length: 13; v_call: TRBV6-1; d_call: -; cdr3_nt: TGTGCCAGCAGTGAAAATGAAGGAGGTGGCTACACCTTC; cdr3_aa: CASSENEGGGYTF
j_call: TRBJ2-7; clone_size: -; cdr3_length: 15; v_call: TRBV30; d_call: TRBD2; cdr3_nt: TGTGCCTGGGACTCAGCCCGGGAGGGAGACTACGAGCAGTACTTC; cdr3_aa: CAWDSAREGDYEQYF
j_call: TRBJ2-2; clone_size: -; cdr3_length: 14; v_call: TRBV18; d_call: -; cdr3_nt: TGTGCCAGCTCACTTGGCAGGGACACCGGGGAGCTGTTTTTT; cdr3_aa: CASSLGRDTGELFF
j_call: TRBJ1-1; clone_size: -; cdr3_length: 14; v_call: TRBV30; d_call: -; cdr3_nt: TGTGCCTGCCCGGCGCGGGGTAAAAACACTGAAGCTTTCTTT; cdr3_aa: CACPARGKNTEAFF
j_call: TRBJ2-7; clone_size: -; cdr3_length: 14; v_call: TRBV28; d_call: TRBD2; cdr3_nt: TGTGCCAGCGCACCAGCGGGATCCTCCTACGAGCAGTACTTC; cdr3_aa: CASAPAGSSYEQYF
j_call: TRBJ1-4; clone_size: -; cdr3_length: 14; v_call: TRBV29-1; d_call: -; cdr3_nt: TGCAGCGTAGTGGGGTCGGGATCCGATGAAAAACTGTTTTTT; cdr3_aa: CSVVGSGSDEKLFF
j_call: TRBJ2-1; clone_size: -; cdr3_length: 18; v_call: TRBV5-5; d_call: TRBD2; cdr3_nt: TGTGCCAGCAGCAAAGAAGGACTAGCGGGAGCAATCTACAATGAGCAGTTCTTC; cdr3_aa: CASSKEGLAGAIYNEQFF
j_call: TRBJ2-5; clone_size: -; cdr3_length: 17; v_call: TRBV5-1; d_call: -; cdr3_nt: TGCGCCAGCAGCTTCCGGTTACGCGCCTCTCTGCAAGAGACCCAGTACTTC; cdr3_aa: CASSFRLRASLQETQYF
j_call: TRBJ1-6; clone_size: -; cdr3_length: 15; v_call: TRBV5-1; d_call: -; cdr3_nt: TGCGCCAGCAGCTTGACAGGGAATGGGGATTCACCCCTCCACTTT; cdr3_aa: CASSLTGNGDSPLHF
j_call: TRBJ2-7; clone_size: -; cdr3_length: 14; v_call: TRBV27; d_call: TRBD2; cdr3_nt: TGTGCCAGCATCGCTAGCGGGATCTTTGGCGAGCAGTACTTC; cdr3_aa: CASIASGIFGEQYF
j_call: TRBJ1-5; clone_size: many; cdr3_length: 15; v_call: TRBV19; d_call: TRBD1; cdr3_nt: TGTGCCAGTAGTGCCCGTGGGGACAGGGATCAGCCCCAGCATTTT; cdr3_aa: CASSARGDRDQPQHF
j_call: TRBJ2-2; clone_size: -; cdr3_length: 15; v_call: TRBV5-1; d_call: -; cdr3_nt: TGCGCCAGCAGCCTTAGGACAGCGAACACCGGGGAGCTGTTTTTT; cdr3_aa: CASSLRTANTGELFF
j_call: TRBJ2-1; clone_size: -; cdr3_length: 12; v_call: TRBV2; d_call: -; cdr3_nt: TGTGCCAGCAGTTCCGGGACTAATGAGCAGTTCTTC; cdr3_aa: CASSSGTNEQFF
j_call: TRBJ2-7; clone_size: -; cdr3_length: 13; v_call: TRBV7-9; d_call: TRBD2; cdr3_nt: TGTGCCAGCAGCCTGAGCGGGGGTTACGAGCAGTACTTC; cdr3_aa: CASSLSGGYEQYF
j_call: TRBJ1-2; clone_size: -; cdr3_length: 15; v_call: TRBV5-1; d_call: -; cdr3_nt: TGCGCCAGCAGCTTGGGGGGCAGGGCCGGCTATGGCTACACCTTC; cdr3_aa: CASSLGGRAGYGYTF
j_call: TRBJ2-3; clone_size: -; cdr3_length: 16; v_call: TRBV28; d_call: TRBD2; cdr3_nt: TGTGCCAGCAGCAAGGGACTAGCGACTAGCACAGATACGCAGTATTTT; cdr3_aa: CASSKGLATSTDTQYF
j_call: TRBJ1-5; clone_size: -; cdr3_length: 16; v_call: TRBV28; d_call: TRBD1; cdr3_nt: TGTGCCAGCAGCCTGACAGGGACCGGGTTTTATCAGCCCCAGCATTTT; cdr3_aa: CASSLTGTGFYQPQHF
j_call: TRBJ2-2; clone_size: -; cdr3_length: 17; v_call: TRBV7-8; d_call: TRBD2; cdr3_nt: TGTGCCAGCACCCCCCTATCGGGGGGTTCTAGCACCGGGGAGCTGTTTTTT; cdr3_aa: CASTPLSGGSSTGELFF
j_call: TRBJ1-4; clone_size: few; cdr3_length: 17; v_call: TRBV5-1; d_call: TRBD1; cdr3_nt: TGCGCCAGCAGCTTTTCCGGGACAGGGGGCACTAATGAAAAACTGTTTTTT; cdr3_aa: CASSFSGTGGTNEKLFF
j_call: TRBJ1-5; clone_size: -; cdr3_length: 15; v_call: TRBV6-1; d_call: TRBD1; cdr3_nt: TGTGCCAGCAGTGAAGGGCGGACAGGGTATAAGCCCCAGCATTTT; cdr3_aa: CASSEGRTGYKPQHF
j_call: TRBJ2-1; clone_size: -; cdr3_length: 17; v_call: TRBV19; d_call: TRBD2; cdr3_nt: TGTGCCAGTAGTATCGGACTAGCGGGTCAAAACTACAATGAGCAGTTCTTC; cdr3_aa: CASSIGLAGQNYNEQFF
j_call: TRBJ2-1; clone_size: -; cdr3_length: 11; v_call: TRBV29-1; d_call: -; cdr3_nt: TGCAGCACTCAGAGGGACAATGAGCAGTTCTTC; cdr3_aa: CSTQRDNEQFF
j_call: TRBJ1-4; clone_size: -; cdr3_length: 15; v_call: TRBV2; d_call: -; cdr3_nt: TGTGCCAGCAGTACGCCGCGGGGGGCGGATGAAAAACTGTTTTTT; cdr3_aa: CASSTPRGADEKLFF
j_call: TRBJ1-2; clone_size: -; cdr3_length: 13; v_call: TRBV28; d_call: -; cdr3_nt: TGTGCCAGCAGTTTGGAAGTACCGGGTGGCTACACCTTC; cdr3_aa: CASSLEVPGGYTF
j_call: TRBJ1-1; clone_size: -; cdr3_length: 17; v_call: TRBV27; d_call: -; cdr3_nt: TGTGCCAGCAGTTTATACGACGGGAGGCTAGTGAACACTGAAGCTTTCTTT; cdr3_aa: CASSLYDGRLVNTEAFF
j_call: TRBJ2-7; clone_size: -; cdr3_length: 14; v_call: TRBV9; d_call: TRBD1; cdr3_nt: TGTGCCAGCAGCCCCCAGAGGGGGCTCCACGAGCAGTACTTC; cdr3_aa: CASSPQRGLHEQYF
j_call: TRBJ1-4; clone_size: -; cdr3_length: 14; v_call: TRBV2; d_call: TRBD1; cdr3_nt: TGTGCCAGCAGGGGACAGGGATCTAATGAAAAACTGTTTTTT; cdr3_aa: CASRGQGSNEKLFF
j_call: TRBJ1-1; clone_size: -; cdr3_length: 13; v_call: TRBV18; d_call: TRBD1; cdr3_nt: TGTGCCAGCTTGACAGGGATGAACACTGAAGCTTTCTTT; cdr3_aa: CASLTGMNTEAFF